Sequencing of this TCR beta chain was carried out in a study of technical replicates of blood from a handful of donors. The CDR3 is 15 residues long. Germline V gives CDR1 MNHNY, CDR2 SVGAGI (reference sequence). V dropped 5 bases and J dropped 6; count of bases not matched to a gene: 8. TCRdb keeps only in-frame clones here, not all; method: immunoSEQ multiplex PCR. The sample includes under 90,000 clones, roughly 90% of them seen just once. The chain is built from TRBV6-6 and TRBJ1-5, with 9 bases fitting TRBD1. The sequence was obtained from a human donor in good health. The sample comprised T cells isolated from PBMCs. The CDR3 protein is CASSQNRGLAQPQHF. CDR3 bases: TGTGCCAGCAGTCAAAACAGGGGGCTGGCTCAGCCCCAGCATTTT.